This T cell receptor beta chain was retrieved from a study of breast tumors, draining lymph nodes, adjacent tissues. Samples came from axillary lymph nodes draining the breast cancer. This clonotype came up many times. This CDR3 has 14 amino acids. Per germline, CDR1 SGHDT and CDR2 YYEEEE. Trimming removed 1 base at V and 8 bases at J, with 12 bases between. TCRdb ran MiXCR on the multiplex PCR reads and lists one entry per CDR3 protein. The repertoire holds some 100,000 distinct CDR3 sequences, with 21% as singletons. This chain uses TRBV5-6 with TRBJ1-4; D ambiguous. What was sequenced was axillary lymph node tissue. This TCR came from a female donor with breast cancer. Some clones in this sample may be carry-over from other donors' samples. CDR3 sequence reads: CASSLTNLGEKLFF. As DNA, the CDR3 is TGTGCCAGCAGCTTGACCAATCTAGGGGAAAAACTGTTTTTT.